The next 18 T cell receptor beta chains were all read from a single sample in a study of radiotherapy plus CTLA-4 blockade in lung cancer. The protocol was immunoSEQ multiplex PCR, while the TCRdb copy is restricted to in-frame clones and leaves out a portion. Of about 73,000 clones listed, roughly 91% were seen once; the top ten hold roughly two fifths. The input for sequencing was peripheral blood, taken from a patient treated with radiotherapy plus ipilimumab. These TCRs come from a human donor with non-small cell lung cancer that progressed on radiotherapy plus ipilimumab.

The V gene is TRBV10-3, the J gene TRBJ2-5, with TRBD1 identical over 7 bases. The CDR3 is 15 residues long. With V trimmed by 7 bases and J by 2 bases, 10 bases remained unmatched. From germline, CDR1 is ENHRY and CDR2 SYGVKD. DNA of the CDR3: TGTGCCATCAACAGGAGAGGACAGGCACAAGAGACCCAGTACTTC. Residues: CAINRRGQAQETQYF.

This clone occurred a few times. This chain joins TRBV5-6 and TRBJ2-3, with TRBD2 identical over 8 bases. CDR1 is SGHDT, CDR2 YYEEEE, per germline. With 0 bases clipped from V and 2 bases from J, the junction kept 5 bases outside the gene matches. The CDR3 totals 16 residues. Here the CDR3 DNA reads TGTGCCAGCAGCTTGGGGACTAGCCTTAACACAGATACGCAGTATTTT. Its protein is CASSLGTSLNTDTQYF.

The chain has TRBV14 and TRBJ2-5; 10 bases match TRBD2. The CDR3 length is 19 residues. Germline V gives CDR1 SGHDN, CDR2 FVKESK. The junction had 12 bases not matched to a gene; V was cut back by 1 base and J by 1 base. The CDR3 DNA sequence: TGTGCCAGCAGCCAAGCCCTACTAGCGGGATTGACTATCCAAGAGACCCAGTACTTC. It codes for CASSQALLAGLTIQETQYF.

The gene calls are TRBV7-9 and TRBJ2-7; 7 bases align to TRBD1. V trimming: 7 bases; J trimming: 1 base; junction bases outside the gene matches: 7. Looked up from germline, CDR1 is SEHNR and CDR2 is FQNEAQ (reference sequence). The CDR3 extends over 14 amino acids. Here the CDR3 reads CASNNRGISYEQYV. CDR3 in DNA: TGTGCCAGCAACAACAGGGGAATATCCTACGAGCAGTACGTC.

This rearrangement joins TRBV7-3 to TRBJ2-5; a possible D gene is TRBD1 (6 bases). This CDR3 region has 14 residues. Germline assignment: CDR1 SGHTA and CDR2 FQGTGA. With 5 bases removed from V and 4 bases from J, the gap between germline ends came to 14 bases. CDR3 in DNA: TGTGCCAGCAGCAAACTAGGGACATCAGAGACCCAGTACTTC. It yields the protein CASSKLGTSETQYF. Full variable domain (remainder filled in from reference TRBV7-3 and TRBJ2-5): GAGVSQTPSNKVTEKGKYVELRCDPISGHTALYWYRQSLGQGPEFLIYFQGTGAADDSGLPNDRFFAVRPEGSVSTLKIQRTERGDSAVYLCASSKLGTSETQYFGPGTRLLVL.

CDR3 in amino acids: CASSFPYTEAFF. The DNA for the CDR3 is TGTGCCAGCAGCTTTCCCTACACTGAAGCTTTCTTT. The chain links TRBV7-2 to TRBJ1-1; D call uncertain. The CDR3 has 12 residues. The germline V and J ends were trimmed by 3 bases and 3 bases, with 5 bases remaining between them. Germline values: CDR1 SGHTA, CDR2 FQGNSA. Combining the CDR3 with reference TRBV7-2 and TRBJ1-1 gives the whole variable domain GAGVSQSPSNKVTEKGKDVELRCDPISGHTALYWYRQSLGQGLEFLIYFQGNSAPDKSGLPSDRFSAERTGGSVSTLTIQRTQQEDSAVYLCASSFPYTEAFFGQGTRLTVV.

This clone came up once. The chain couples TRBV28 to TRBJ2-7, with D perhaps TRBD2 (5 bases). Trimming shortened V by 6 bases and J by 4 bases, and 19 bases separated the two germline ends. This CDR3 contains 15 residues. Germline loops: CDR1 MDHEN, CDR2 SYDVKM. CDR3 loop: CASSPTRGSGYEQYV. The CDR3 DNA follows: TGTGCCAGCAGCCCGACACGTGGGAGCGGATACGAGCAGTACGTC.

In DNA form, the CDR3 reads TGCGCCAGCAGCTTGGATCCGAGGGGTGAGCAGTTCTTC. Its protein product is CASSLDPRGEQFF. This chain links TRBV5-1 with TRBJ2-1; the D gene could be TRBD1 or TRBD2 (5 bases each). This CDR3 comprises 13 residues. Per germline, CDR1 SGHRS and CDR2 YFSETQ. V was pared by 0 bases and J by 9 bases, with 10 bases between.

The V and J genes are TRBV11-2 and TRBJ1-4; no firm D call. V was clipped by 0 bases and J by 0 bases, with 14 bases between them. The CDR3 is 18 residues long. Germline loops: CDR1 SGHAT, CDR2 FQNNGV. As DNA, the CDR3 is TGTGCCAGCAGCTTAGACAGGTTGACCTCTGCAACTAATGAAAAACTGTTTTTT. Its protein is CASSLDRLTSATNEKLFF.

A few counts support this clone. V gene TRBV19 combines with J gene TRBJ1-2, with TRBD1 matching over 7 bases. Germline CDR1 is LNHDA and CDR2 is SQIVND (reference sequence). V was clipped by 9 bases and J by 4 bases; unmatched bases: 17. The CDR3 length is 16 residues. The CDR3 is CARTNRGTAVRYGYTF. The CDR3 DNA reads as TGTGCCAGGACCAATCGAGGGACAGCCGTCCGCTATGGCTACACCTTC.

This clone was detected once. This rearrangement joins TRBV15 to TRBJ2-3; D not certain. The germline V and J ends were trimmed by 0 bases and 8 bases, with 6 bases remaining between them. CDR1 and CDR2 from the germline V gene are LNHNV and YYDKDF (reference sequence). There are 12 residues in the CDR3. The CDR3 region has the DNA TGTGCCACCAGCAGAGATCTTATTACGCAGTATTTT. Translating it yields CATSRDLITQYF.

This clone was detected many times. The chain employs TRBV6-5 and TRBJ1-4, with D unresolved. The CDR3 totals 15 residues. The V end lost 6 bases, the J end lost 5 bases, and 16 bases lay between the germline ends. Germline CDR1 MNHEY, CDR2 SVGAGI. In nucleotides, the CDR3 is TGTGCCAGCAGCCGGTGGCCCCGGGGAAATGAAAAACTGTTTTTT. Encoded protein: CASSRWPRGNEKLFF.

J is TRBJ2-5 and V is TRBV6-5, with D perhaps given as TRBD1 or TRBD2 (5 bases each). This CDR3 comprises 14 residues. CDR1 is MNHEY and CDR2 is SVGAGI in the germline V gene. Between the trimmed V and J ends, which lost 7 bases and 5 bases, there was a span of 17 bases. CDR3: CASTDKGWGETQYF. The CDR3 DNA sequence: TGTGCCAGCACCGACAAGGGTTGGGGGGAGACCCAGTACTTC.

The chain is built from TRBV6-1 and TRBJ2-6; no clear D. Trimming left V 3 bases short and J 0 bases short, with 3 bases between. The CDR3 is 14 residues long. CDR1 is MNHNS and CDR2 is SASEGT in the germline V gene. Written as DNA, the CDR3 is TGTGCCAGCAGTGAGGACTCTGGGGCCAACGTCCTGACTTTC. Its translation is CASSEDSGANVLTF.

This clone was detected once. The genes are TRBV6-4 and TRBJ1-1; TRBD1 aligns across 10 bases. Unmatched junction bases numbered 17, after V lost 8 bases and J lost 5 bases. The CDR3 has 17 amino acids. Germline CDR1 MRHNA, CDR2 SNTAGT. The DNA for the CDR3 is TGTGCCAGCCCTACGAACCGGGACAGGGGAGAGTGGACTGAAGCTTTCTTT. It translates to CASPTNRDRGEWTEAFF.

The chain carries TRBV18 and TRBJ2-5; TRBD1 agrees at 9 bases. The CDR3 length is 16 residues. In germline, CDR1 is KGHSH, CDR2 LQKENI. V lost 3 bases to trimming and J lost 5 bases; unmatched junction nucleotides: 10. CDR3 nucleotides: TGTGCCAGCTCACCCCCAAAGAGGACAGGGGACGAGACCCAGTACTTC. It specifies CASSPPKRTGDETQYF.

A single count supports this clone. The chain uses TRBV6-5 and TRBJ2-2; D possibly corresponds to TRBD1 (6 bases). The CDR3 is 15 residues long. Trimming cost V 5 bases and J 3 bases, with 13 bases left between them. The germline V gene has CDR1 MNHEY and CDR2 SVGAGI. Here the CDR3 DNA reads TGTGCCAGCAGTACCGGACAGTTGTACACCGGGGAGCTGTTTTTT. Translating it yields CASSTGQLYTGELFF.

The CDR3 nucleotides read TGTGCCAGCTCACCGCGACAGGGGGTTTCGGATGGCTACACCTTC. This sequence encodes CASSPRQGVSDGYTF. J is TRBJ1-2 and V is TRBV18; 9 positions match TRBD1. The CDR3 extends over 15 amino acids. Germline V gives CDR1 KGHSH, CDR2 LQKENI. V gave up 3 bases and J gave up 6 bases; unmatched junction bases: 8.